The source of this TCR beta chain is a study of CD8 T cells in ankylosing spondylitis. Findings and limits, study-wide: Significantly higher representation of disease-linked clones was reported for matched ankylosing spondylitis synovial fluid. Disease-linked clones were CD8+ and relatively rare in peripheral blood. The study identified a TCR beta motif of eight highly homologous variants that appeared characteristic of ankylosing spondylitis blood.

Molecular-barcoded quantitative 5'-RACE produced these TCR beta libraries. TCRdb independently ran MiXCR on the 5' RACE reads; one entry per CDR3 protein. Seen here are under 950,000 distinct CDR3 sequences, around 17% observed once, and the top ten hold about 19%. After removal of 7 bases from V and 4 bases from J, the junction contained 7 bases not matched to a gene. Per the germline V gene, CDR1 is KGHDR and CDR2 is SFDVKD. The CDR3 runs to 14 residues. With respect to this clonotype: The antigen remains unidentified.

This TCR came from a male donor with ankylosing spondylitis. The material sequenced was blood, either unsorted or a sorted T cell fraction (not recorded which). J is TRBJ1-2 and V is TRBV24-1; 8 bases are shared with TRBD1. CDR3 nucleotide sequence: TGTGCCACCAGAGGCAGGGGGCCGATCTATGGCTACACCTTC. Its translation is CATRGRGPIYGYTF.